The 2 T cell receptor beta chains given below trace back to one sample, sequenced in a study of early T cells in non-severe SARS-CoV-2 infection. TCRdb used MiXCR to reprocess the 5' RACE reads, holding one entry per CDR3 protein. The sample shows roughly 56,000 distinct CDR3 sequences, roughly 16% of them seen only once. Sample: whole blood, taken at baseline. The receptors shown here come from an adult who was a healthcare worker with PCR-confirmed SARS-CoV-2 infection or an uninfected control (not recorded which).

This clonotype was observed many times. The V gene is TRBV2, the J gene TRBJ2-3; 12 nucleotides align to TRBD2. Germline V lookup: CDR1 SNHLY, CDR2 FYNNEI. The CDR3 has 15 residues. V lost 7 bases to trimming and J lost 4 bases; unmatched junction nucleotides: 6. CDR3 bases: TGTGCCAGCAAAGGACTAGCGGGGACAGCAGATACGCAGTATTTT. The encoded protein is CASKGLAGTADTQYF.

A word on this clonotype: Compared with germline, one end of the junction differs, possibly owing to a read error. V gene TRBV2 combines with J gene TRBJ2-7; 10 bases are a match to TRBD1. Germline V lookup: CDR1 SNHLY, CDR2 FYNNEI. The CDR3 covers 15 residues. The CDR3 loop reads CASSEVTGGLYEQYF. The CDR3 nucleotides are TGTGCCAGCAGCGAAGTGACAGGGGGCTTATACGAGCAGTACTTC.